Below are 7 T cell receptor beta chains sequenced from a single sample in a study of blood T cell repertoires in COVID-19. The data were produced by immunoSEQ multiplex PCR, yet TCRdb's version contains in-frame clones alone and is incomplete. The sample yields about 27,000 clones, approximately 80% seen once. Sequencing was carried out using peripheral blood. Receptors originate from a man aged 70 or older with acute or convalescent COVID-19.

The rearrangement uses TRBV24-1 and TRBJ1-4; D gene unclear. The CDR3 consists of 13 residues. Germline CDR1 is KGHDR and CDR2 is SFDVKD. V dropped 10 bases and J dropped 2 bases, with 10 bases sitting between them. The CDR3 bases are TGTGCCACGCGCGCCGGGACTAATGAAAAACTGTTTTTT. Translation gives CATRAGTNEKLFF.

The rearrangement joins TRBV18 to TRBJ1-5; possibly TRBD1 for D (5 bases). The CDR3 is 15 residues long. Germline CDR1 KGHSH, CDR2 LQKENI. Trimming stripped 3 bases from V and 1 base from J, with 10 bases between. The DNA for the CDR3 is TGTGCCAGCTCACCGGGAGGGGACAGCAATCAGCCCCAGCATTTT. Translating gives CASSPGGDSNQPQHF.

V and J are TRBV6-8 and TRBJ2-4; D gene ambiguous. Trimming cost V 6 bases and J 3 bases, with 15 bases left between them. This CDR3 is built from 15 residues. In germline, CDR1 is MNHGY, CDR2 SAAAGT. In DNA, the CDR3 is TGTGCCAGCAGCCCGGTCGTGGCAGGCAAAAACATTCAGTACTTC. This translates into CASSPVVAGKNIQYF.

The CDR3 reads CASSYGGTALAEAFF. CDR3 bases: TGTGCCAGCAGTTACGGTGGGACAGCCCTAGCTGAAGCTTTCTTT. V gene TRBV6-5 combines with J gene TRBJ1-1, with 7 bases fitting TRBD1. Trimming cost V 2 bases and J 6 bases; bases outside gene matches: 9. The CDR3 is made up of 15 amino acids. CDR1 is MNHEY and CDR2 is SVGAGI in the germline V gene.

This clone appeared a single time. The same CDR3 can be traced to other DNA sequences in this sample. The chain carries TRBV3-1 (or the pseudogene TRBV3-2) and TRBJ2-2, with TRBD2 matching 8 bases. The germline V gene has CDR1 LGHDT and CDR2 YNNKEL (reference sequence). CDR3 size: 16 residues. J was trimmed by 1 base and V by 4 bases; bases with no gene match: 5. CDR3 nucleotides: TGTGCCAGCAGCCTTATAGCGGGGTGGAACACCGGGGAGCTGTTTTTT. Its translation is CASSLIAGWNTGELFF.

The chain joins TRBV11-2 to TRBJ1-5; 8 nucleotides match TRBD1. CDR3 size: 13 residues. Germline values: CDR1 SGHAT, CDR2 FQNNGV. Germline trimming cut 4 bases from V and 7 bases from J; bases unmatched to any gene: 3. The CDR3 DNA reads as TGTGCCAGCAGCTCAGGGGGCCGGCAGCCCCAGCATTTT. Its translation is CASSSGGRQPQHF.

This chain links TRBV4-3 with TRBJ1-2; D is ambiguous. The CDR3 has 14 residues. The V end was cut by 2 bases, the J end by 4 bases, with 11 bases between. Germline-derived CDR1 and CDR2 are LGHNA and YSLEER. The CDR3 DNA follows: TGCGCCAGCAGCCAACTAGGACGGGGCTATGGCTACACCTTC. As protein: CASSQLGRGYGYTF.